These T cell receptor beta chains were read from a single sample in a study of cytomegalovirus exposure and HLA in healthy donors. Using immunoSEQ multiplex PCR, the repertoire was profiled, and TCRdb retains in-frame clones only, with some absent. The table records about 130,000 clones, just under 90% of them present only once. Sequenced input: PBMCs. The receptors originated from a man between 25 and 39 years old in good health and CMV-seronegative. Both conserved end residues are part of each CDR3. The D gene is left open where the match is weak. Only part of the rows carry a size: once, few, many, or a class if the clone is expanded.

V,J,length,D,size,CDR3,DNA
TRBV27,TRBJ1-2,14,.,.,CASSSIYRDDGYTF,TGTGCCAGCAGTTCTATATACAGGGATGATGGCTACACCTTC
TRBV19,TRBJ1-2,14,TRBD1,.,CASSPRLDRVGYTF,TGTGCCAGTAGTCCCAGGCTCGACAGGGTGGGCTACACCTTC
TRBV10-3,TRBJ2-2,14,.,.,CAISEPLASGELFF,TGTGCCATCAGTGAGCCCCTAGCGTCCGGGGAGCTGTTTTTT
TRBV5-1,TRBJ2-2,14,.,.,CASSFPGNGRELFF,TGCGCCAGCAGCTTTCCAGGGAATGGTAGGGAGCTGTTTTTT
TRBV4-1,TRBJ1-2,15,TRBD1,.,CASSSRDRGIVGYTF,TGCGCCAGCAGCTCCCGGGACAGGGGAATAGTGGGCTACACCTTC
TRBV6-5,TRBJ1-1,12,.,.,CASSYSRGPAFF,TGTGCCAGCAGTTACTCTAGAGGGCCAGCTTTCTTT
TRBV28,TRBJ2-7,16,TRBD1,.,CASSLPDRGDSYEQYF,TGTGCCAGCAGCCTTCCCGACAGGGGCGATTCCTACGAGCAGTACTTC
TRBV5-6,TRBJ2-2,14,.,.,CASSLRQVPGELFF,TGTGCCAGCAGCCTGAGACAGGTTCCCGGGGAGCTGTTTTTT
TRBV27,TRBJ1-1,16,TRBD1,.,CASSLSPGQMNTEAFF,TGTGCCAGCAGTCTATCTCCGGGACAGATGAACACTGAAGCTTTCTTT
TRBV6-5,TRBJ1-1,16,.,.,CASSYTPGRFNTEAFF,TGTGCCAGCAGTTACACCCCAGGTCGATTTAACACTGAAGCTTTCTTT
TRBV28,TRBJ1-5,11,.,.,CASGTGQPQHF,TGTGCCAGTGGTACGGGTCAGCCCCAGCATTTT
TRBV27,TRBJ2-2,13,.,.,CASSLFYTGELFF,TGTGCCAGCAGTTTATTCTACACCGGGGAGCTGTTTTTT
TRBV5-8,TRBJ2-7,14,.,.,CASRPTRATYEQYF,TGTGCCAGCAGGCCTACCAGGGCTACCTACGAGCAGTACTTC
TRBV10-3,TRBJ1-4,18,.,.,CAISQLAGDGATNEKLFF,TGTGCCATCAGTCAACTGGCAGGGGACGGGGCAACTAATGAAAAACTGTTTTTT
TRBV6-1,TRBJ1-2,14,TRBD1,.,CASSVSRDSYGYTF,TGTGCCAGCAGTGTAAGCCGGGACAGCTATGGCTACACCTTC
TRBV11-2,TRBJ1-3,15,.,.,CASTAAVSGGNTIYF,TGTGCCAGCACCGCGGCGGTTTCCGGGGGAAACACCATATATTTT
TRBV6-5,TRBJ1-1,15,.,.,CASSYFGQIGAEAFF,TGTGCCAGCAGTTACTTCGGACAGATCGGGGCTGAAGCTTTCTTT
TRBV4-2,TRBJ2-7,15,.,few,CASSQERTQIYEQYF,TGTGCCAGCAGCCAAGAAAGGACTCAGATTTACGAGCAGTACTTC
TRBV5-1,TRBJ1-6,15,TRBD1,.,CASSLGQGGNSPLHF,TGCGCCAGCAGCTTGGGACAGGGTGGGAATTCACCCCTCCACTTT
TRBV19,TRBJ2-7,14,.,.,CASSLGAGDYEQYF,TGTGCCAGTAGTTTAGGGGCAGGGGACTACGAGCAGTACTTC
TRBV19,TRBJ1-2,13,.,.,CASKAQGGYGYTF,TGTGCCAGTAAGGCACAGGGCGGCTATGGCTACACCTTC
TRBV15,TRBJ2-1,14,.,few,CATSNHREWSEQFF,TGTGCCACCAGCAATCACAGGGAATGGAGTGAGCAGTTCTTC
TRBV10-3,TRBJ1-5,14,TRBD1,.,CAISDTGAQRPQHF,TGTGCCATCAGTGACACAGGGGCCCAGCGGCCCCAGCATTTT
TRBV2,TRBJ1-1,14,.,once,CASTEWDMNTEAFF,TGTGCCAGCACCGAATGGGACATGAACACTGAAGCTTTCTTT
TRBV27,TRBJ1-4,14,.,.,CASSSPGLGEKLFF,TGTGCCAGCAGTTCTCCAGGCTTGGGTGAAAAACTGTTTTTT
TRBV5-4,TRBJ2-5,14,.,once,CASSPGQNQETQYF,TGTGCCAGCAGCCCAGGACAGAATCAAGAGACCCAGTACTTC
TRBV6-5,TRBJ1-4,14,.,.,CASSRTATSEKLFF,TGTGCCAGCAGTCGGACAGCCACTAGTGAAAAACTGTTTTTT
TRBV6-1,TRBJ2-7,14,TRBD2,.,CASSVYGGTYEQYF,TGTGCCAGCAGTGTCTACGGGGGGACCTACGAGCAGTACTTC
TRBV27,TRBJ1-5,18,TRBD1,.,CASSPGTGGFSGNQPQHF,TGTGCCAGCAGTCCCGGGACAGGGGGATTTAGTGGCAATCAGCCCCAGCATTTT
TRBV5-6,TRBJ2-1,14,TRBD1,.,CASSLSGGYNEQFF,TGTGCCAGCAGCTTGTCAGGGGGCTACAATGAGCAGTTCTTC
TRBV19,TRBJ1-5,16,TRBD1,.,CASSKDRGTGNQPQHF,TGTGCCAGTAGTAAAGACAGGGGTACGGGCAATCAGCCCCAGCATTTT
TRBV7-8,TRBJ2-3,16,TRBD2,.,CASSPTSGGAPDTQYF,TGTGCCAGCAGCCCGACTAGCGGGGGGGCCCCCGATACGCAGTATTTT
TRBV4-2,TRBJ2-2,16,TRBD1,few,CASSHVRDRGSGELFF,TGTGCCAGCAGCCATGTCCGGGACAGGGGGTCCGGGGAGCTGTTTTTT
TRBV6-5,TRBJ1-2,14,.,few,CASSYSEVDYGYTF,TGTGCCAGCAGTTACTCAGAGGTGGACTATGGCTACACCTTC
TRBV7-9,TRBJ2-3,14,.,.,CASSLQQGGDTQYF,TGTGCCAGCAGCCTACAGCAGGGGGGAGATACGCAGTATTTT
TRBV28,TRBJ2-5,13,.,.,CASRPGSQETQYF,TGTGCCAGCAGACCAGGAAGTCAAGAGACCCAGTACTTC
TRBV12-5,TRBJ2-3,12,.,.,CASVGLTDTQYF,TGTGCTAGTGTGGGCCTCACAGATACGCAGTATTTT
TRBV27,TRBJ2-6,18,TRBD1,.,CASSLSGTGGYGANVLTF,TGTGCCAGCAGTTTATCCGGGACAGGGGGGTACGGGGCCAACGTCCTGACTTTC
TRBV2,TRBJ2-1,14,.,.,CASGGRGGSNEQFF,TGTGCCAGCGGGGGTAGGGGGGGTTCAAATGAGCAGTTCTTC
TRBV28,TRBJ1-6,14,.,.,CASSLLAPNSPLHF,TGTGCCAGCAGTTTGCTAGCGCCGAATTCACCCCTCCACTTT
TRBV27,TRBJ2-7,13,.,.,CASMSGLSYEQYF,TGTGCCAGCATGTCAGGGCTCTCCTACGAGCAGTACTTC
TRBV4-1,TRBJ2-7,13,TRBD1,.,CASRETGAYEQYF,TGCGCCAGCAGGGAAACAGGGGCCTACGAGCAGTACTTC
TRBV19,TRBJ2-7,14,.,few,CASKSGHSSYEQYF,TGTGCCAGTAAATCTGGACACAGCTCCTACGAGCAGTACTTC
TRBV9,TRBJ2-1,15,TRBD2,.,CASSERGLAGNEQFF,TGTGCCAGCAGCGAGAGGGGACTAGCGGGGAATGAGCAGTTCTTC
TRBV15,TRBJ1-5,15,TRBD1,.,CATSARQGPNQPQHF,TGTGCCACCAGCGCTAGACAGGGGCCCAATCAGCCCCAGCATTTT
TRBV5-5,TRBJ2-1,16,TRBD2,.,CASSLGTSGAYNEQFF,TGTGCCAGCAGCCTAGGGACTAGCGGGGCCTACAATGAGCAGTTCTTC
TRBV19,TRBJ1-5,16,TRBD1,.,CASSRGQGRVNQPQHF,TGTGCCAGTAGTAGGGGACAGGGGAGGGTCAATCAGCCCCAGCATTTT
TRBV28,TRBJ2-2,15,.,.,CASSTPAGGSGELFF,TGTGCCAGCAGTACCCCTGCAGGGGGGAGCGGGGAGCTGTTTTTT
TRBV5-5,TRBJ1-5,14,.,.,CASSLAAGNQPQHF,TGTGCCAGCAGCTTGGCTGCAGGTAATCAGCCCCAGCATTTT
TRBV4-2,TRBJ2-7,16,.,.,CASSQVSRDRTYEQYF,TGTGCCAGCAGCCAAGTAAGTAGAGACAGAACCTACGAGCAGTACTTC
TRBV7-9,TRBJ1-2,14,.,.,CASSPPPGVYGYTF,TGTGCCAGCAGCCCCCCCCCGGGGGTATATGGCTACACCTTC
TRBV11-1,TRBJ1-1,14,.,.,CASSSRVRNTEAFF,TGTGCCAGCAGCTCCCGGGTTAGGAACACTGAAGCTTTCTTT
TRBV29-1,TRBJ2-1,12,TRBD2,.,CSAGLAMIEQFF,TGCAGCGCTGGACTAGCGATGATTGAGCAGTTCTTC
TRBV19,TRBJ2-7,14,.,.,CASSIDLRTAVQYF,TGTGCCAGTAGTATAGACCTACGGACTGCCGTGCAGTACTTC
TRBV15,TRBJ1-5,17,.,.,CATSRHGAASPNQPQHF,TGTGCCACCAGCCGACATGGGGCCGCCTCCCCCAATCAGCCCCAGCATTTT
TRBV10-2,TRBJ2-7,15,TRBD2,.,CASTLGLAGRNEQYF,TGCGCCAGCACGCTGGGACTAGCGGGTCGGAACGAGCAGTACTTC
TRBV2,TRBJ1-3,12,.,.,CASNVQGNTIYF,TGTGCCAGCAACGTACAGGGAAACACCATATATTTT
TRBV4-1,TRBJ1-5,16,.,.,CASSQEEGLWGQPQHF,TGCGCCAGCAGCCAAGAGGAAGGACTTTGGGGTCAGCCCCAGCATTTT
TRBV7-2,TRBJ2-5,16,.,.,CASRFNRDSSGETQYF,TGTGCCAGCAGGTTTAATCGGGACTCCAGTGGGGAGACCCAGTACTTC